This TCR beta chain was captured in a study of PD-1 blockade in classical Hodgkin lymphoma. Only in-frame clones appear in the TCRdb table, and some are missing; sequencing was by immunoSEQ multiplex PCR. The data contain more than 90,000 clones, around 80% of them singletons. The CDR3 is made up of 17 amino acids. V trimming: 2 bases; J trimming: 1 base; junction bases outside the gene matches: 5. The time point denotes: cycle 4 day 1 (C4D1), after 6 weeks of nivolumab. Exposure to brentuximab vedotin varied, and each patient had relapsed following autologous stem cell transplantation. The chain employs TRBV23-1 and TRBJ2-2; 9 nucleotides align to TRBD1. TRBV23-1 is sorted into the ORF group, with uncertain function. Material: peripheral blood mononuclear cells (PBMCs), obtained before the fourth cycle of nivolumab. The source of this sequence is a human donor with classical Hodgkin lymphoma. The CDR3 bases are TGCGCCAGCAGTCAAGAGTTGGGACAGGGGAACACCGGGGAGCTGTTTTTT. Translation gives CASSQELGQGNTGELFF.